The 9 T cell receptor beta chains in this list originate from one sample, sequenced in a study of read filtering for tumor transcriptome and immune sequencing. This library used approximately 370 ng RNA and molecular barcoded adaptors spanning alpha/delta and beta/gamma chains. TCRdb re-called the reads through MiXCR, storing one row per CDR3 protein. Among 43,000 or so distinct CDR3 sequences listed, around 21% were seen once. Sample: a population of CD138-negative cells sorted from bone marrow. These receptors were taken from a donor at least 40 years old with multiple myeloma.

A few counts support this clonotype. The J gene is TRBJ1-5, the V gene TRBV12-5; D possibly corresponds to TRBD1 (6 bases). In germline, CDR1 is LGHNT, CDR2 FRNRAP. The V and J ends lost 2 bases and 2 bases respectively, with 13 bases between them. This CDR3 contains 16 residues. The CDR3 nucleotides read TGTGCTAGTGGTTTGACAGGGCTAAGCGGCAATCAGCCCCAGCATTTT. Protein sequence: CASGLTGLSGNQPQHF.

This clonotype came up many times. The rearrangement joins TRBV12-3 or TRBV12-4 to TRBJ2-4; D might be TRBD1 (6 bases). The CDR3 spans 14 residues. Between the trimmed V and J ends, which lost 5 bases and 2 bases, there was a span of 10 bases. CDR3 nucleotides: TGTGCCAGCAGTCCCGGGACACCCAAAAACATTCAGTACTTC. It codes for CASSPGTPKNIQYF.

This clonotype was observed many times. V and J are TRBV7-9 and TRBJ1-4; D not resolved. The germline CDR1 and CDR2 sequences are SEHNR and FQNEAQ (reference sequence). This CDR3 spans 11 amino acids. V dropped 3 bases and J dropped 10 bases, with 6 bases sitting between them. In DNA, the CDR3 is TGTGCCAGCAGCTTTGGTTTAAAACTGTTTTTT. As protein: CASSFGLKLFF.

In its sample, this clonotype was seen a few times. The chain uses TRBV5-4 and TRBJ2-5; D might be TRBD2 (6 bases). This CDR3 has 15 amino acids. The germline V gene encodes CDR1 SGHNT and CDR2 YYREEE (reference sequence). V was trimmed by 4 bases and J by 5 bases, leaving 18 bases between them. DNA of the CDR3: TGTGCCAGCAGCACCGGGGGAGCGGCCCGGGAGACCCAGTACTTC. Protein sequence: CASSTGGAARETQYF. Combining the CDR3 with reference TRBV5-4 and TRBJ2-5 gives the whole variable domain ETGVTQSPTHLIKTRGQQVTLRCSSQSGHNTVSWYQQALGQGPQFIFQYYREEENGRGNFPPRFSGLQFPNYSSELNVNALELDDSALYLCASSTGGAARETQYFGPGTRLLVL.

Notes on this clonotype: Relative to the germline gene, one junction end is altered; a read error may explain this. This chain joins TRBV4-1 and TRBJ1-1; 7 bases agree with TRBD1. This CDR3 region has 17 residues. CDR1 and CDR2 from the germline V gene are MGHRA and YSYEKL. Here the CDR3 reads CAGSFLPTGPRLSEAFF. The DNA for the CDR3 is TGCGCCGGCAGCTTCCTACCGACAGGGCCTCGCCTCTCTGAAGCCTTCTTT.

This clonotype was detected many times. The rearrangement links TRBV12-3 or TRBV12-4 to TRBJ2-5, with D maybe TRBD2 (6 bases). V was pared by 3 bases and J by 4 bases, with 12 bases between. CDR3 length: 14 residues. The DNA for the CDR3 is TGTGCCAGCAGTTTGCCTAGCGTCTTAGAGACCCAGTACTTC. This gives the protein CASSLPSVLETQYF.

This clonotype was recorded at least ten times. The J gene is TRBJ2-1, the V gene TRBV12-5; D is perhaps TRBD1 or TRBD2 (5 bases each). Germline assignment: CDR1 LGHNT and CDR2 FRNRAP. CDR3 length: 14 residues. V was trimmed by 2 bases and J by 5 bases, leaving 10 bases between them. In DNA, the CDR3 is TGTGCTAGTGGTTTGTACGGGACCAACAATGAGCAGTTCTTC. Protein sequence: CASGLYGTNNEQFF.

This clonotype was seen at least ten times. The chain employs TRBV7-6 and TRBJ2-7, with D maybe TRBD2 (6 bases). The ends were cut back, 5 bases at V and 6 bases at J, with 17 bases in the middle. CDR3 size: 14 residues. CDR1 is SGHVS and CDR2 is FNYEAQ in the germline V gene. The CDR3 reads CASSKVGSGLEQYF. CDR3 coding DNA: TGTGCCAGCAGCAAAGTAGGTAGCGGCCTCGAGCAGTACTTC.

Turning to this clonotype: A much larger clone differs from this one at a single base, so this may be a read error. V gene TRBV7-9 combines with J gene TRBJ2-7, with D hard to call. V was cut by 5 bases and J by 0 bases, with 14 bases left in between. Germline-derived CDR1 and CDR2 are SEHNR and FQNEAQ (reference sequence). CDR3 length: 15 amino acids. The DNA of the CDR3 is TGTGCCAGCAGCCACCCGACCATTAGCTCCTACGAGCAGTACTTC. Protein product: CASSHPTISSYEQYF.